This TCR beta chain was identified in a study of cytomegalovirus exposure and HLA in healthy donors (dated 2017 in TCRdb). About the full investigation: In an earlier analysis of approximately 500 of the donors, 276 Gb of sequence data and 117 million unique TCR beta sequences from roughly 190 million T cells were reported. Rather than drawing on any new phenotypic data, the later analysis identified candidate immune exposures from TCR beta sequences and the way those sequences occurred across donors. A later genetic analysis took genome-wide SNP genotypes for about three fifths of the 666 donors and used that subset as a discovery cohort. Across around 400 genotyped donors of the cohort, an average of roughly 200,000 unique TCR beta nucleotide sequences per donor were sequenced, and 15% to 20% of those sequences were non-productive. An early release that covered about 600 HLA-typed donors contained approximately 320 gigabases of sequencing data and approximately 85 million unique TCR sequences. High-throughput TCR immunosequencing, statistical association of individual TCRs with disease status, and machine learning were combined to predict cytomegalovirus infection status. Every discovery cohort repertoire had been produced on one sequencing platform. Donor age, sex, ethnicity and CMV serostatus were compiled alongside the repertoire data. Both class I and class II loci were covered by HLA typing, at four-digit resolution. The study used immunosequencing to profile the T cell repertoires of 666 subjects and linked those repertoires to cytomegalovirus serostatus. Four or five DR-DQ haplotypes were treated as single units for association and clustering because of strong linkage in the cohort. An earlier analysis of 587 of the donors used high-throughput TCR beta sequencing to judge whether each TCR beta V gene segment behaved as functional or pseudogenic. Along with the roughly 610-subject first cohort, a separate validation cohort of over 90 different subjects was used. Of the roughly 400 genotyped donors, approximately 81% were placed in the genetic ancestry cluster associated with self-reported Caucasian donors. A later analysis re-examined previously published TCR beta repertoires from about 670 donors and added high-resolution HLA genotyping to investigate patterns of TCR occurrence. The study was designed to test whether signatures of past pathogen exposure could be identified by cataloging public T cell receptors. Typing coverage varied by locus: roughly 620-640 donors for A, B, C, DRB1 and DQB1; 500 to 550 for DQA1; 606 for DPA1; more than 450 for DPB1.

What the research found in general, with its limitations: The authors suggested that the approach could potentially be extended to other disease states and immunological phenotypes. The earlier analysis of approximately 590 of the donors excluded 15 to 20 rarely observed V segments, including chromosome 9 orphons, because counts were too low. Compared with equally common non-associated chains, HLA-associated TCR beta chains in a later analysis were more clonally expanded and had lower generation probabilities. In a later analysis, most CMV-associated TCR beta chains were found to appear HLA-restricted, with HLA associations seemingly driven largely by CMV exposure. Strong co-occurrence of HLA alleles, especially DR and DQ, made assigning TCR associations to individual alleles difficult. Because HLA typing was unavailable for some donors at each locus, only the typed subset was used in association tests. For the cohort, immune exposure information was limited to CMV serostatus. Most TCR sequences were seen in very few donors, while some public TCRs were found in many individuals. A further reported finding was that TCR beta sequences accurately predicted the HLA-A and HLA-B alleles for most subjects in the first cohort. A few of the identified cytomegalovirus-associated TCR beta chains were confirmed in vitro to be specific for cytomegalovirus antigens. Some IMGT-functional V segments, including TRBV6-2 and TRBV6-3, could not be distinguished by the 87-base-pair reads and were therefore excluded. The classifier was reported to diagnose cytomegalovirus status with high specificity and sensitivity in both the original and validation cohorts. V-gene and J-gene trimming of TCR beta chains was associated with a missense DCLRE1C variant in a later genetic analysis, and the association was replicated in an independent cohort. A total of roughly 160 TCR beta chains were listed by the study as associated with cytomegalovirus. Correlated functional status among segregating V segments might be attributable to linkage disequilibrium, but an unknown experimental factor could not be ruled out. A later analysis reported that several top co-occurrence clusters appeared linked to parvovirus B19, influenza, CMV and Epstein-Barr virus. In a later analysis, the rate of TCR association differed among HLA loci, with DRB1 alleles having the most associated TCRs and HLA-C alleles having the fewest. Sequencing depth was assumed to be roughly uniform across donors in the presence/absence analyses, though that assumption may not hold. This cohort had only TCR beta chains sequenced, and the lack of alpha or paired-chain data limited which features could be detected. According to a later genetic analysis, donors in an Asian-associated ancestry cluster had fewer N-insertions in productive TCRs than the approximately 700-donor mean. In a later analysis, 15,000 to 20,000 TCR beta sequences were associated with specific HLA alleles at a false discovery rate of 0.05. A group of highly shared sequence variants was considered likely to be a technical artifact of the sequencing pipeline. Broadly in line with IMGT annotations, most TCR beta V segments showed up in productive rearrangements about 90% or about 30% of the time in an earlier analysis of approximately 600 of the donors.

The CDR3 spans 16 residues, from the cysteine through the phenylalanine. The only DNA kept is the CDR3, 48 bases in frame from the first base. From a lookup of the germline V gene (reference sequence), CDR1 and CDR2 are LNHNV and YYDKDF. Deletion took 0 bases off V and 4 bases off J, with a span of 15 bases between the germline ends. This clone showed up just a few times. No antigen is known for it. No base quality values were provided; no much bigger clone lies one nucleotide off. Library method: the immunoSEQ multiplex PCR assay. The multiplex PCR relied on a mix of 60 forward primers for TCR Vbeta segments and 13 reverse primers for TCR Jbeta segments. The CDR3 region of rearranged TCR beta genes was amplified from genomic DNA with a multiplex PCR assay. Amplified TCR beta libraries were sequenced as 87-base-pair reads on the Illumina HiSeq System. Concerning the study's data processing: Across the 670 or so repertoires, a later analysis counted about 81 million unique TCR beta chains, 8.5 million to 12 million of which were shared by at least two donors. Raw reads were error-corrected and collapsed into unique sequences with a nearest-neighbor algorithm that merged closely related sequences to remove PCR and sequencing errors. Alignment of CDR3 sequences to IMGT reference sequences was used to assign V, D and J gene segments. For a sequence to be retained, at least a six-nucleotide match to both a V gene segment and a J gene segment was required. A rearrangement counted as productive if the CDR3 had no stop codons and remained in frame with V and J, and every other rearrangement counted as non-productive. CDR3 was defined by IMGT convention, running from the second conserved V-encoded cysteine to the conserved J-encoded phenylalanine. The earlier analysis of 550 to 650 of the donors excluded any sequence lacking an unambiguous match to a single V gene segment. An earlier analysis of fewer than 750 of the donors called V segments functional above 56.7% productive rearrangements and segregating when the between-donor standard deviation exceeded 5%. A statistical classification framework was built for diagnosing cytomegalovirus status from the catalog of TCR beta chain sequences. A later analysis assigned V and J genes by comparing TCR nucleotide sequences with IMGT/GENE-DB human TR gene sequences. Using the TCRdist pipeline, a later analysis assigned CDR3 sequences along with most-parsimonious VDJ recombination scenarios. In a later analysis, every TCR beta chain was defined by the combination of its CDR3 amino acid sequence and its V-gene family, and reads without a unique V-gene family were dropped. In a later analysis, 450 to 600 highly shared, low-generation-probability nucleotide sequences were removed to address suspected cross-contamination and a sequencing artifact. In a later analysis, a clonal expansion index for each public chain was calculated from normalized within-repertoire ranks of inferred template counts. A later analysis computed generation probabilities with a VDJ recombination model fitted to out-of-frame rearrangements, and checked the results against IGoR. In a later analysis, hypergeometric tests were used to score TCR-TCR, TCR-HLA and TCR-CMV co-occurrence, with a repertoire-size bias correction applied to TCR pairs. False discovery rates were estimated in a later analysis by permuting HLA or CMV assignments 20 times. A later analysis grouped co-occurring TCRs with DBSCAN, adding TCRdist sequence similarity when clustering within HLA-allele-positive subsets. Repertoires with fewer than 30,000 or more than 120,000 public chains, plus five repertoires with anomalous nucleotide sharing, were excluded from co-occurrence clustering. TCRdb limited this immuneACCESS table to in-frame rearrangements with V and J called. A share of clones is missing; checked studies link under half to unresolved V genes, and the rest is unexplained. That table gives V, J and clone size, and the DNA gave D and trimming. Counted in this sample were over 100,000 clones; roughly 69% of them appeared once. The ten largest clones represent 2.2% of the sample.

The cohort comprised fewer than 750 healthy bone marrow donors. At the time of sampling, all cohort members were nominally healthy, though unrecorded immune exposures were likely present. The donor was CMV seronegative and was included in the group of hundreds of seronegative cohort members. A peripheral blood sample was collected from each donor, and TCR beta sequencing was performed on peripheral blood mononuclear cells. The Qiagen DNeasy Blood Extraction Kit was used to extract genomic DNA from the blood cell samples. The clonotype was recovered from a woman aged 30 to 39 in good health and CMV-seronegative. The chain joins TRBV15 to TRBJ1-2; TRBD1 could be the D gene, as 5 bases match. The sequencing sample was made of PBMCs. CDR3 sequence: CATSRDPQTGLYGYTF. The nucleotide sequence is TGTGCCACCAGCAGAGATCCCCAAACAGGCCTCTATGGCTACACCTTC.